This section outlines one T cell receptor (beta chain) sequence together with its context. The data are from a study of blood T cell repertoires in COVID-19. Background on the study: COVID-19 samples from acute and convalescent phases originated in the United States, Italy and Spain. T cells, B-cell-depleted T cells, or PBMCs supplied cDNA or gDNA.

Trimming shortened V by 0 bases and J by 8 bases, and 13 bases separated the two germline ends. CDR1 and CDR2 (germline): KGHSH, LQKENI. This CDR3 has 14 amino acids. As processed by the authors: Estimated nucleated cell counts came from reference gene primer amplification. Data came from immunoSEQ multiplex PCR; TCRdb stores just in-frame clones and leaves some out. V, J and clone size are taken as reported in that table, and D and trimming were inferred from the DNA itself. The sample yields about 80,000 clones, more than 60% seen once. Sequenced: peripheral blood. V usage is TRBV18 and J usage is TRBJ1-2; D possibly corresponds to TRBD1 (5 bases). The source is a human donor in a cohort sampled during active COVID-19. The CDR3 region has the DNA TGTGCCAGCTCACCACCGGGGGGAAAACTAGGCTACACCTTC. This gives the protein CASSPPGGKLGYTF.